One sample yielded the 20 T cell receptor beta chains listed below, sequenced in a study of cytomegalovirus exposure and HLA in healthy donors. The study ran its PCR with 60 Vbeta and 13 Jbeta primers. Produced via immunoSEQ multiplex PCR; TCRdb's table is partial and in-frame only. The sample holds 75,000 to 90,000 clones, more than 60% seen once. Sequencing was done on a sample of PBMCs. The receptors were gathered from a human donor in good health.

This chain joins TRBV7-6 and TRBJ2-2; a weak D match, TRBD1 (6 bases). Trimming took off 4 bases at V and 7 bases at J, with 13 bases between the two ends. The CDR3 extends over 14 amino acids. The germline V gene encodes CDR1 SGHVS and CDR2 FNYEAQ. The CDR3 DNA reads TGTGCCAGCAGCTCAGGACAGACTGGCGGGGAGCTGTTTTTT. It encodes CASSSGQTGGELFF. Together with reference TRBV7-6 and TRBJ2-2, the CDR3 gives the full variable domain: GAGVSQSPRYKVTKRGQDVALRCDPISGHVSLYWYRQALGQGPEFLTYFNYEAQQDKSGLPNDRFSAERPEGSISTLTIQRTEQRDSAMYRCASSSGQTGGELFFGEGSRLTVL.

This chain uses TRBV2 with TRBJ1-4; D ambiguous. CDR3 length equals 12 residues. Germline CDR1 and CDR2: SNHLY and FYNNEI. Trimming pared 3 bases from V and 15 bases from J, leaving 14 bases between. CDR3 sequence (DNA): TGTGCCAGCAGTGACGGCCTACCGAGGGTGTTTTTT. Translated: CASSDGLPRVFF.

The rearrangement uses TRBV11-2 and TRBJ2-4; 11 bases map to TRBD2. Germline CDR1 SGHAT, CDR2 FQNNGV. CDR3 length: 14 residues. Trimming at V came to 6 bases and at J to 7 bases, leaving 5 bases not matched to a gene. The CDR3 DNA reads TGTGCCAGCAGTTCGACTAGCGGGGTGAACATTCAGTACTTC. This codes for CASSSTSGVNIQYF.

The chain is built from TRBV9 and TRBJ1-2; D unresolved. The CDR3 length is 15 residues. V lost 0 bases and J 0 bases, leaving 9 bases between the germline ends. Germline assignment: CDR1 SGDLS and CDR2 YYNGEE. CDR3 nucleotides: TGTGCCAGCAGCGTAGATGGCAGGCCTAACTATGGCTACACCTTC. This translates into CASSVDGRPNYGYTF.

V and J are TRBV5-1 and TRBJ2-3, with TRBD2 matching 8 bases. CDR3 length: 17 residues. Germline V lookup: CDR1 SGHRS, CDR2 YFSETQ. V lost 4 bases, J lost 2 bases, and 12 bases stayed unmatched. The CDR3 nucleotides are TGCGCCAGCAGCACGACTTGGGTAGCGGGGTCCACAGATACGCAGTATTTT. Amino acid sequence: CASSTTWVAGSTDTQYF.

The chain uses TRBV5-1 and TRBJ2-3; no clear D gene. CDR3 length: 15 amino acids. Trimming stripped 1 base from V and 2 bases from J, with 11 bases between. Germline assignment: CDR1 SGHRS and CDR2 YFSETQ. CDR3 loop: CASSLQKQTTDTQYF. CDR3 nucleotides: TGCGCCAGCAGCTTGCAAAAGCAAACCACAGATACGCAGTATTTT.

The CDR3 sequence: CASTYGGWDEQYF. CDR3 in DNA: TGTGCCAGCACCTATGGAGGATGGGACGAGCAGTACTTC. This sequence joins TRBV7-2 and TRBJ2-7; D is perhaps TRBD2 (5 bases). The germline V gene encodes CDR1 SGHTA and CDR2 FQGNSA. The V end was cut by 7 bases, the J end by 5 bases, with 15 bases between. The CDR3 totals 13 residues.

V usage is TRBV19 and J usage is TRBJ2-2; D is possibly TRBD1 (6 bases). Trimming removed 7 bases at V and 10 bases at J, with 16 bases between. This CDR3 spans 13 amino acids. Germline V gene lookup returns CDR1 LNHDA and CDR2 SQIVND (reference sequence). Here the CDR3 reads CASTTGRVEELFF. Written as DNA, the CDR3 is TGTGCCAGTACCACAGGGCGGGTCGAGGAGCTGTTTTTT.

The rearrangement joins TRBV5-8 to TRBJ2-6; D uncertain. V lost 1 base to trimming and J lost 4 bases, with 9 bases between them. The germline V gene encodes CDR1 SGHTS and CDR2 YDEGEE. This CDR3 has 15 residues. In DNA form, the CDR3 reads TGTGCCAGCAGCTTGCAAAGGCGGGGGGCCAACGTCCTGACTTTC. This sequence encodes CASSLQRRGANVLTF.

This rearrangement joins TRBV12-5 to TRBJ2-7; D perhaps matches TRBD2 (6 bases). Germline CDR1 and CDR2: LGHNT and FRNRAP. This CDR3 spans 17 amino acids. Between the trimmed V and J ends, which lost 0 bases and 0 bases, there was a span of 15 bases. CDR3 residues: CASGLVPGDSSSYEQYF. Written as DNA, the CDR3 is TGTGCTAGTGGTTTGGTCCCCGGGGACTCGAGCTCCTACGAGCAGTACTTC.

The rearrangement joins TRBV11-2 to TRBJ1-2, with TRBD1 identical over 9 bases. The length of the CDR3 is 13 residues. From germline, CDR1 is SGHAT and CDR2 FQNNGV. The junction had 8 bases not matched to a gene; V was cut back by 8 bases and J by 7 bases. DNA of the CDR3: TGTGCCAGCGAGCCGACAGGGGGATCTGGCTACACCTTC. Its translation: CASEPTGGSGYTF.

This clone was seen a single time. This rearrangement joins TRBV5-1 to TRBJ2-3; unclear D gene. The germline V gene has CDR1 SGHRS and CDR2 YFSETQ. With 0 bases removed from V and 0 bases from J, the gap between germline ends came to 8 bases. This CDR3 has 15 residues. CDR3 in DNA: TGCGCCAGCAGCTTGGGAGATATTAGCACAGATACGCAGTATTTT. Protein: CASSLGDISTDTQYF.

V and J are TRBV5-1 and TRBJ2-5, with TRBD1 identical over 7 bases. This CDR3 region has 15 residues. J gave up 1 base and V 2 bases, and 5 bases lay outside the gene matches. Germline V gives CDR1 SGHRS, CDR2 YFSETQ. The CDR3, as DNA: TGCGCCAGCAGCTTTTTAGGGACAGCCCAAGAGACCCAGTACTTC. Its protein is CASSFLGTAQETQYF. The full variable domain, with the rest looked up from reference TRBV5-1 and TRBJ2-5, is KAGVTQTPRYLIKTRGQQVTLSCSPISGHRSVSWYQQTPGQGLQFLFEYFSETQRNKGNFPGRFSGRQFSNSRSEMNVSTLELGDSALYLCASSFLGTAQETQYFGPGTRLLVL.

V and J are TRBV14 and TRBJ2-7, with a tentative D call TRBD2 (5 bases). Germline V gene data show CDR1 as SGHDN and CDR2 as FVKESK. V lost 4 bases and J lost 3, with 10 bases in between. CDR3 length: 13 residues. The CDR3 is CASSPGLFYEQYF. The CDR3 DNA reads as TGTGCCAGCAGCCCCGGACTGTTCTACGAGCAGTACTTC.

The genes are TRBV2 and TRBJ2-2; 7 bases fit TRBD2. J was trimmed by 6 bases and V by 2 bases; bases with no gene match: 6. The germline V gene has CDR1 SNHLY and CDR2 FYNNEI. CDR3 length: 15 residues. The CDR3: CASSESGRGAGELFF. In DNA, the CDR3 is TGTGCCAGCAGTGAATCGGGTCGGGGGGCCGGGGAGCTGTTTTTT.

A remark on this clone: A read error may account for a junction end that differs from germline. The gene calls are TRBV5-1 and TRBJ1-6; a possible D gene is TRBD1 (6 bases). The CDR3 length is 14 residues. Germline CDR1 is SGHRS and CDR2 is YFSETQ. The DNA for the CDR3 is TGCGCCAGCAGCTTACAGGGAAATAGTTCACCCCTCAACTTT. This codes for CASSLQGNSSPLNF.

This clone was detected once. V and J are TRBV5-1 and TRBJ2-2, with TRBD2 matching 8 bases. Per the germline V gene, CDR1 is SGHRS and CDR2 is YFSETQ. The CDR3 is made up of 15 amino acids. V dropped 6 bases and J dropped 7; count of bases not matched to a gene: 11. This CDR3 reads CASTPGTRGDGELFF. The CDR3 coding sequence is TGCGCCAGCACCCCCGGGACTAGGGGAGACGGGGAGCTGTTTTTT. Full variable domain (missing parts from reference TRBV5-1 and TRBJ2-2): KAGVTQTPRYLIKTRGQQVTLSCSPISGHRSVSWYQQTPGQGLQFLFEYFSETQRNKGNFPGRFSGRQFSNSRSEMNVSTLELGDSALYLCASTPGTRGDGELFFGEGSRLTVL.

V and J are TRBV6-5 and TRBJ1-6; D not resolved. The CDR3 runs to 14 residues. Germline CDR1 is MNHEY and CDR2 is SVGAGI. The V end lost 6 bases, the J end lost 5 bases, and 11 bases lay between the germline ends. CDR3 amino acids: CASRETEHNSPLHF. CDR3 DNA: TGTGCCAGCAGAGAGACGGAGCATAATTCACCCCTCCACTTT.

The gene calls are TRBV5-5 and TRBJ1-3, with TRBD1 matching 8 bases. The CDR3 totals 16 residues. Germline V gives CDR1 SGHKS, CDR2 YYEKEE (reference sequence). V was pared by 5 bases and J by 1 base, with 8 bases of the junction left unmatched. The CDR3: CASRFGQGFSGNTIYF. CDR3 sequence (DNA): TGTGCCAGCAGATTTGGACAGGGATTTTCTGGAAACACCATATATTTT.

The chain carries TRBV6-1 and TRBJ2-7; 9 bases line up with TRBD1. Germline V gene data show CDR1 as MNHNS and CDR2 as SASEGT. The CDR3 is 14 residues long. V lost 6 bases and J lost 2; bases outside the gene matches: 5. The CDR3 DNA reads TGTGCCAGCAGGGCCAGGGACAGGGCCTACGAGCAGTACTTC. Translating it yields CASRARDRAYEQYF.